A selection of T cell receptor beta chains follows, all from one sample in a study of OX40 agonist ivuxolimab in advanced cancers. Here immunoSEQ multiplex PCR was the method, and the copy in TCRdb shows in-frame clones only, minus some. The profile covers over 45,000 clones, with 70% to 90% appearing a single time and around 15% taken by the ten largest. The sample consisted of CD4+ or CD8+ T cells sorted from blood, taken in a trial of the OX40 agonist ivuxolimab. Receptors originate from an adult with an advanced solid tumor such as melanoma, head and neck, liver or kidney cancer. The CDR3 runs from the conserved cysteine through the conserved F or W. The D gene is left open where the match is weak. Size tells how often a clone was seen (once, few, many) or the class of an expanded clone, and some rows leave it out.

>TRBV4-1|TRBJ2-1|TRBD1|-
TGCGCCAGCTCCCCACAGGGGAGCTCCTACAATGAGCAGTTCTTC
CASSPQGSSYNEQFF
>TRBV6-5|TRBJ2-3|-|-
TGTGCCAGCAGTTACTCACGGCAGGGTCTCGGTACGCAGTATTTT
CASSYSRQGLGTQYF
>TRBV11-2|TRBJ2-7|TRBD1|-
TGTGCCAGCAGCAGGGACAGGGGGGCCTCCTACGAGCAGTACTTC
CASSRDRGASYEQYF
>TRBV10-3|TRBJ2-7|-|few
TGTGCCATCAGCAAGGACAGTTCGGACTACGAGCAGTACTTC
CAISKDSSDYEQYF
>TRBV10-2|TRBJ1-2|-|few
TGCGCCAGCAGTGAGTCTTACAGTGATGATGGGGGCTACACCTTC
CASSESYSDDGGYTF
>TRBV28|TRBJ1-5|TRBD1|few
TGTGCCAGCAGACGCAGGGGGTCCGGGGGGCCCCAGCATTTT
CASRRRGSGGPQHF
>TRBV19|TRBJ2-7|-|-
TGTGCCAGTAGTATAAAGTATGGGCTAACCTACGAGCAGTACTTC
CASSIKYGLTYEQYF
>TRBV6-5|TRBJ2-7|-|-
TGTGCCAGCAGCTACCGGGGTGGGGAATCCTACGAGCAGTACTTC
CASSYRGGESYEQYF
>TRBV30|TRBJ2-1|TRBD1|-
TGTGCCTGGAGTGTAACCCCGGAGTGGGACAGCTACAATGAGCAGTTCTTC
CAWSVTPEWDSYNEQFF
>TRBV29-1|TRBJ1-1|-|few
TGCAGCGTCGCACAGGGAGTTACTGAAGCTTTCTTT
CSVAQGVTEAFF
>TRBV2|TRBJ2-1|TRBD2|-
TGTGCCAGCAGTCCAAGCGGGAGGTCCTTCAATGAGCAGTTCTTC
CASSPSGRSFNEQFF